This record looks at one TCR beta chain sequence and its context. CDR3 length: 16 amino acids. The germline V gene has CDR1 SGHTA and CDR2 FQGTGA. The trim removed 5 bases at V and 1 base at J, leaving 6 bases unmatched. This entry belongs to a study of cytomegalovirus exposure and HLA in healthy donors. Turning to the study itself: A prior analysis found 95 million to 140 million unique TCR beta sequences from around 200 million T cells.

PCR used 60 Vbeta primers and 13 Jbeta primers. Assay used: immunoSEQ multiplex PCR; TCRdb lists only in-frame clones, some missing. Here the sample spans about 130,000 clones, around 82% being singletons. The specimen sequenced was PBMCs. This receptor was obtained from a female donor in good health and CMV-seronegative. The chain has TRBV7-3 and TRBJ1-1; 11 bases are a match to TRBD1. This chain's CDR3 is CASSNSDRGQNTEAFF. As DNA, the CDR3 is TGTGCCAGCAGCAACTCGGACAGGGGGCAGAACACTGAAGCTTTCTTT. Based on the CDR3 plus reference TRBV7-3 and TRBJ1-1, the full variable domain is GAGVSQTPSNKVTEKGKYVELRCDPISGHTALYWYRQSLGQGPEFLIYFQGTGAADDSGLPNDRFFAVRPEGSVSTLKIQRTERGDSAVYLCASSNSDRGQNTEAFFGQGTRLTVV.